This T cell receptor (beta chain) was recorded in a study of control samples from healthy donors and cancer patients. The sample holds a few counts of this clone. The CDR3 is 14 residues long. Trimming took 6 bases from V and 7 from J; bases not matched to a gene: 10. CDR1 and CDR2 (germline): MNHEY, SVGEGT. Sequencing was performed with immunoSEQ multiplex PCR; in TCRdb, only in-frame clones are kept and a portion is missing. The table includes approximately 180,000 clones, 90% to 95% detected once. The TCR comes from a woman younger than 35 in good health. J is TRBJ1-1 and V is TRBV6-2 or TRBV6-3, with TRBD1 matching over 8 bases. The sample was blood. Here the CDR3 reads CASSRTGQAGEAFF. Here the CDR3 DNA reads TGTGCCAGCAGCCGCACGGGACAGGCGGGTGAAGCTTTCTTT.